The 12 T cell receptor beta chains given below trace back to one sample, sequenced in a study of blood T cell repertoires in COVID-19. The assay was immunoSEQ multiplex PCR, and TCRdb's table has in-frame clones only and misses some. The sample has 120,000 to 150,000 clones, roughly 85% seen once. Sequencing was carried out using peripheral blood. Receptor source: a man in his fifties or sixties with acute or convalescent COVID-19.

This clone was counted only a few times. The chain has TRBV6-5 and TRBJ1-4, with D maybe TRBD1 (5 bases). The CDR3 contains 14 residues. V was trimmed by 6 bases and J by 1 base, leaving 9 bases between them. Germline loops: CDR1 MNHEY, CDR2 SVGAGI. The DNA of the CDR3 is TGTGCCAGCAGCCCACAGGAAACTAATGAAAAACTGTTTTTT. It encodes CASSPQETNEKLFF.

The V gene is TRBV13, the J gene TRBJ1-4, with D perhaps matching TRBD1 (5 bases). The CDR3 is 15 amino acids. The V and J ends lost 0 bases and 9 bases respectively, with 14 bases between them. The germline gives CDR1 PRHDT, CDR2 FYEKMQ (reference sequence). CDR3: CASSLGAGMRKKLFF. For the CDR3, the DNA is TGTGCCAGCAGCTTAGGGGCAGGGATGCGGAAAAAACTGTTTTTT.

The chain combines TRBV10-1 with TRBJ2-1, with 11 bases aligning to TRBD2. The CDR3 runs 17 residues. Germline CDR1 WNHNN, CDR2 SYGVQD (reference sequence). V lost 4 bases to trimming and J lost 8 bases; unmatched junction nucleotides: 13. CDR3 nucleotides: TGCGCCAGCAGTGTATCCCTTTTTAGCGGGGGGGCCGATGAGCAGTTCTTC. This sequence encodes CASSVSLFSGGADEQFF.

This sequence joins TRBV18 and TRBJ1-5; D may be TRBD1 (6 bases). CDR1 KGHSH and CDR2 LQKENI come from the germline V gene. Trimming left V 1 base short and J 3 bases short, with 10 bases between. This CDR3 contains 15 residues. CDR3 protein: CASSPLQGFNQPQHF. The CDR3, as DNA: TGTGCCAGCTCACCACTACAGGGCTTCAATCAGCCCCAGCATTTT. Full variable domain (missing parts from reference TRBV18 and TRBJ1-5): NAGVMQNPRHLVRRRGQEARLRCSPMKGHSHVYWYRQLPEEGLKFMVYLQKENIIDESGMPKERFSAEFPKEGPSILRIQQVVRGDSAAYFCASSPLQGFNQPQHFGDGTRLSIL.

The CDR3 DNA sequence: TGTGCCAGCAGCTTAGCGGGAGTGGCGAACACCGGGGAGCTGTTTTTT. Its translation: CASSLAGVANTGELFF. The chain links TRBV7-3 to TRBJ2-2; TRBD2 matches at 7 bases. Germline CDR1 and CDR2: SGHTA and FQGTGA. This CDR3 has 16 amino acids. V was clipped by 2 bases and J by 0 bases; unmatched bases: 3.

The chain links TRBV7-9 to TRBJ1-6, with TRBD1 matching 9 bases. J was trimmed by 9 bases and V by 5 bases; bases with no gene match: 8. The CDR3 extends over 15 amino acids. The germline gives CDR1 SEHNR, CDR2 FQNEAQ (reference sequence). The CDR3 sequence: CASSQGQGMSSPLHF. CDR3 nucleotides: TGTGCCAGCAGCCAGGGACAGGGAATGAGTTCACCCCTCCACTTT.

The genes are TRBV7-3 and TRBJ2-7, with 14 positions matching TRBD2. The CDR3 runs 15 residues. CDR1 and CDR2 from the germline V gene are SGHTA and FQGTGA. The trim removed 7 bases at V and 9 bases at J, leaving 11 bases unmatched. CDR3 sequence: CASTPRLAGGSAQYF. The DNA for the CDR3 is TGTGCCAGCACACCCCGACTAGCGGGAGGGTCAGCGCAGTACTTC. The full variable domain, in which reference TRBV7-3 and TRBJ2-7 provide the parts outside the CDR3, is GAGVSQTPSNKVTEKGKYVELRCDPISGHTALYWYRQSLGQGPEFLIYFQGTGAADDSGLPNDRFFAVRPEGSVSTLKIQRTERGDSAVYLCASTPRLAGGSAQYFGPGTRLTVT.

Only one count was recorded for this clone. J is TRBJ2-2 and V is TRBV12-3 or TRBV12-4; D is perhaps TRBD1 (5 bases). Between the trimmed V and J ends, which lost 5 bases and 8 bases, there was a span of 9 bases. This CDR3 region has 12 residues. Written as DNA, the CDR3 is TGTGCCAGCAGTGGGAACAGGGGGGAGCTGTTTTTT. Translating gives CASSGNRGELFF.

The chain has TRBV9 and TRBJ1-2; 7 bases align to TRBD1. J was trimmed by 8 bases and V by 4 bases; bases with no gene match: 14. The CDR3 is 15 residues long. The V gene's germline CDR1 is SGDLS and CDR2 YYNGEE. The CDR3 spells CASSTKGEGARGYTF. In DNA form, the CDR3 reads TGTGCCAGCAGCACGAAGGGTGAGGGGGCTCGAGGCTACACCTTC.

CDR3 amino acids: CASSLGTGVDTEAFF. In DNA form, the CDR3 reads TGTGCCAGCAGCTTGGGGACAGGGGTAGACACTGAAGCTTTCTTT. The V call is TRBV5-4, the J call TRBJ1-1; TRBD1 matches at 9 bases. Germline trimming cut 0 bases from V and 3 bases from J; bases unmatched to any gene: 3. Germline V CDR1 and CDR2: SGHNT, YYREEE (reference sequence). The length of the CDR3 is 15 residues.

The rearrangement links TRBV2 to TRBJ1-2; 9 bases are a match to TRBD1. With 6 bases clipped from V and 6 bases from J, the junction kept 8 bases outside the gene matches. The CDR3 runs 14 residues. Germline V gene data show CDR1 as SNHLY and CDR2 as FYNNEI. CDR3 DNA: TGTGCCAGCAGCGAGAACAGGGGGCTGGATGGCTACACCTTC. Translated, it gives CASSENRGLDGYTF. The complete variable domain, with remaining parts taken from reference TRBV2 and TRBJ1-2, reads EPEVTQTPSHQVTQMGQEVILRCVPISNHLYFYWYRQILGQKVEFLVSFYNNEISEKSEIFDDQFSVERPDGSNFTLKIRSTKLEDSAMYFCASSENRGLDGYTFGSGTRLTVV.

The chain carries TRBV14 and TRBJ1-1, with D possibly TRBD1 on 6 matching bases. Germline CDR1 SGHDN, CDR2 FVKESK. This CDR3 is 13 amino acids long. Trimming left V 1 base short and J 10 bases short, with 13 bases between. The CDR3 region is CASSQGTGHRAFF. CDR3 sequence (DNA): TGTGCCAGCAGCCAAGGAACAGGGCATCGAGCTTTCTTT.